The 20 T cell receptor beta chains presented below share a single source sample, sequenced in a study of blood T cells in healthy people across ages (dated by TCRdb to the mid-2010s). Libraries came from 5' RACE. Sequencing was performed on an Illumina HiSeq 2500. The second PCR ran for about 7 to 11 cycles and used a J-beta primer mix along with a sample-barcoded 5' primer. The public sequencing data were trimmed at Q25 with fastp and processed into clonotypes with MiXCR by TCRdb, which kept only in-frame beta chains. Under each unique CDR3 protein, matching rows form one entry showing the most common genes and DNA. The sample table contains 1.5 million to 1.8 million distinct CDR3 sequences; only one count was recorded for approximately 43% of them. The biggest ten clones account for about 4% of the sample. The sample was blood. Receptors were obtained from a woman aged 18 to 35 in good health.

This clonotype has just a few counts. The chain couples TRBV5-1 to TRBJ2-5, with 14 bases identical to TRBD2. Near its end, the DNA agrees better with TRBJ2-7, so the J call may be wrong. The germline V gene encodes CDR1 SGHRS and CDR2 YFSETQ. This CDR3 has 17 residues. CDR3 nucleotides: TGCGCCAGCAGCCCCGGGACTAGCGGGGGACAAGGCTACGAGCAGTACTTC. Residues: CASSPGTSGGQGYEQYF.

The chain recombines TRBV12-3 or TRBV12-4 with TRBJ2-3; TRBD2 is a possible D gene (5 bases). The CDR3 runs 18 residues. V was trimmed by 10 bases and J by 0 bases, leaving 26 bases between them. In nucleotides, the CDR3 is TGTGCCACCCAGCTTCGGACTCGCGGCCTAACTAGCACAGATACGCAGTATTTT. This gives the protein CATQLRTRGLTSTDTQYF.

The CDR3 sequence is CSVVGLAGNNEQFF. Written as DNA, the CDR3 is TGCAGCGTTGTGGGACTAGCGGGCAACAATGAGCAGTTCTTC. V is TRBV29-1 and J is TRBJ2-1; 12 nucleotides align to TRBD2. The ends lost 4 bases at V and 5 bases at J; junction bases unmatched: 3. This CDR3 spans 14 amino acids. CDR1 and CDR2 from the germline V gene are SQVTM and ANQGSEA.

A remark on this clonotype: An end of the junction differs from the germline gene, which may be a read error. The CDR3 bases are TGCGCCAGAAGCTACGAGGACAGGGCATTATCAGCGGGTTTATACGAGCAGTACTTC. As protein: CARSYEDRALSAGLYEQYF. The chain is built from TRBV5-1 and TRBJ2-7, with 8 bases fitting TRBD1. This CDR3 comprises 19 residues. CDR1 and CDR2 from the germline V gene are SGHRS and YFSETQ.

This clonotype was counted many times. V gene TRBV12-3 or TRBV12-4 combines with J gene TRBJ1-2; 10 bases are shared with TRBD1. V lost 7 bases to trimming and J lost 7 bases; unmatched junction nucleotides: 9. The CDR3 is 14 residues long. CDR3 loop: CASTVGTGVGGYTF. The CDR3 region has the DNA TGTGCCAGCACTGTCGGGACAGGGGTCGGTGGCTACACCTTC.

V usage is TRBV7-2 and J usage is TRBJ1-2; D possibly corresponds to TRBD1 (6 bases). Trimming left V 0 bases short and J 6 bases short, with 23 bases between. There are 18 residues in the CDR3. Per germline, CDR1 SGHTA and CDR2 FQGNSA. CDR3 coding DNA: TGTGCCAGCAGCTTAGCTTCAGGGGCGGTAGGCCGAATTGATGGCTACACCTTC. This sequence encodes CASSLASGAVGRIDGYTF.

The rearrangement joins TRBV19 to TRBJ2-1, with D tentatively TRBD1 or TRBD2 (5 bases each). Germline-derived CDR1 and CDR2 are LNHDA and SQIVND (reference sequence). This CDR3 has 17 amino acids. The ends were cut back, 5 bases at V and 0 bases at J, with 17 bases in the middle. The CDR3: CASSGTGTPSSYNEQFF. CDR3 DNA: TGTGCCAGTAGTGGAACCGGGACGCCGAGCTCCTACAATGAGCAGTTCTTC. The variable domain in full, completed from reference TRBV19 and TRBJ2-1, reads DGGITQSPKYLFRKEGQNVTLSCEQNLNHDAMYWYRQDPGQGLRLIYYSQIVNDFQKGDIAEGYSVSREKKESFPLTVTSAQKNPTAFYLCASSGTGTPSSYNEQFFGPGTRLTVL.

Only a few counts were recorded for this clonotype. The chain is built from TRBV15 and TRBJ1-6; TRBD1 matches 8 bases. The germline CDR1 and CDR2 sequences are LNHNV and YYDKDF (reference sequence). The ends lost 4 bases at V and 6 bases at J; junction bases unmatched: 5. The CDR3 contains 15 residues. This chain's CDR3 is CATSKDRAVNSPLHF. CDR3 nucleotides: TGTGCCACCAGCAAGGACAGGGCTGTTAATTCACCCCTCCACTTT.

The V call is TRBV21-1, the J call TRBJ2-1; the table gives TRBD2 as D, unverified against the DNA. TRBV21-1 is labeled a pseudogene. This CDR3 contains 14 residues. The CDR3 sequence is CASSRQEREGEQFF. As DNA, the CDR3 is TGTGCCAGCAGCAGACAAGAGCGGGAAGGTGAGCAGTTCTTC.

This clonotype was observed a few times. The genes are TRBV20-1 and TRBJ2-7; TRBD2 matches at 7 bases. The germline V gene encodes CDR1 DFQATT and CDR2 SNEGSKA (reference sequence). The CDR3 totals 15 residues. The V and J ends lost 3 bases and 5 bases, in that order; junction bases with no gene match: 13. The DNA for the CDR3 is TGCAGTGCTAGGCTTTTGGCGGGAGTGGTCCACGAGCAGTACTTC. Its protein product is CSARLLAGVVHEQYF.

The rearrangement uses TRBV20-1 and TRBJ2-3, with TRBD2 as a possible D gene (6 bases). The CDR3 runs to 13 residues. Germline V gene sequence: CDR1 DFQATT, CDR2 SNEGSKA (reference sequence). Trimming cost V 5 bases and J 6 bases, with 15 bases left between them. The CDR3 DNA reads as TGCAGTGCTGAACTCAGCCGGGGGGATACGCAGTATTTT. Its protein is CSAELSRGDTQYF.

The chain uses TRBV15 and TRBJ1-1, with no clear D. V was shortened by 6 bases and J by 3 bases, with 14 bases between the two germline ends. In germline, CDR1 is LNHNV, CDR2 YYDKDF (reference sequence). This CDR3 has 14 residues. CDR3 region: CATRVPGVDTEAFF. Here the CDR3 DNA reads TGTGCCACCAGAGTCCCCGGGGTGGACACTGAAGCTTTCTTT.

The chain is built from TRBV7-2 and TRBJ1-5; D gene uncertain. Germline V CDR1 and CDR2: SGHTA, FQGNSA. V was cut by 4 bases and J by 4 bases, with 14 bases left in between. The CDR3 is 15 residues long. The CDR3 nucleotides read TGTGCCAGCAGCTCCCACGGGAACCTTAATCAGCCCCAGCATTTT. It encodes CASSSHGNLNQPQHF.

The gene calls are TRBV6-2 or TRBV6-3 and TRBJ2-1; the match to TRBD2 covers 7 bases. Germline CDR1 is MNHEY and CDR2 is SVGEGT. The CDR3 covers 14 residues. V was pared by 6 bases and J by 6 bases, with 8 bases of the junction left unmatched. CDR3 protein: CASSPIAGPNEQFF. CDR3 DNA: TGTGCCAGCAGCCCCATAGCGGGCCCCAATGAGCAGTTCTTC.

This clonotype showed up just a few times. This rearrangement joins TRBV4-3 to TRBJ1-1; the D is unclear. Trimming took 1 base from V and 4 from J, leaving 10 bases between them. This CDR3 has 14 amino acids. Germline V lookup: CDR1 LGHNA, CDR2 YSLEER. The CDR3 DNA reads TGCGCCAGCAGCCAAGTGGCGGCCAGCACTGAAGCTTTCTTT. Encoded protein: CASSQVAASTEAFF.

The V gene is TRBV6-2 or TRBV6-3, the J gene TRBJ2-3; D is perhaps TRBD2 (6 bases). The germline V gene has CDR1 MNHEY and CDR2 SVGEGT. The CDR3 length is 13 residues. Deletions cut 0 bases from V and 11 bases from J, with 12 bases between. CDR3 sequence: CASSYSQRAWQYF. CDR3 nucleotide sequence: TGTGCCAGCAGTTACTCCCAGCGGGCCTGGCAGTATTTT.

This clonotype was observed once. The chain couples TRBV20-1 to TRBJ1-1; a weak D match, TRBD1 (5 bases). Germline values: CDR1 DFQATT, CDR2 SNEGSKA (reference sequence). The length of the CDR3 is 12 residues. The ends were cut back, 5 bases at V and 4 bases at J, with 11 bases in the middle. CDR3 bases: TGCAGTGCTGATCAGCAGGGCACTGAAGCTTTCTTT. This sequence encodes CSADQQGTEAFF.

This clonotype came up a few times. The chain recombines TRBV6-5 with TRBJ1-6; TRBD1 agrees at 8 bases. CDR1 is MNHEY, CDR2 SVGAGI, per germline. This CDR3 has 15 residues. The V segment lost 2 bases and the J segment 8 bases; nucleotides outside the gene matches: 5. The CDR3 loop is CASSYETGGYSPLHF. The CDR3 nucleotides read TGTGCCAGCAGTTACGAAACAGGGGGGTATTCACCCCTCCACTTT.

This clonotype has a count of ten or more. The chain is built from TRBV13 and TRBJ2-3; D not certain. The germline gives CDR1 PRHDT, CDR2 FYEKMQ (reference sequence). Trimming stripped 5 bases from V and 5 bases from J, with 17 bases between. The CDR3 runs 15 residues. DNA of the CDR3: TGTGCCAGCAGCCTCCTCCCCTCTCCGGGAGATACGCAGTATTTT. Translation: CASSLLPSPGDTQYF. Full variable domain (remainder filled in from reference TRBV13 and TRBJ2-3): AAGVIQSPRHLIKEKRETATLKCYPIPRHDTVYWYQQGPGQDPQFLISFYEKMQSDKGSIPDRFSAQQFSDYHSELNMSSLELGDSALYFCASSLLPSPGDTQYFGPGTRLTVL.

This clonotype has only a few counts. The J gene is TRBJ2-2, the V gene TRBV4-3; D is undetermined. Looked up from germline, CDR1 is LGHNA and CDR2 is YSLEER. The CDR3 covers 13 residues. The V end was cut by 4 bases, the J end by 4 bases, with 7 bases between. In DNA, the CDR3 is TGCGCCAGCAGCCGTTACGGCACCGGGGAGCTGTTTTTT. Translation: CASSRYGTGELFF.